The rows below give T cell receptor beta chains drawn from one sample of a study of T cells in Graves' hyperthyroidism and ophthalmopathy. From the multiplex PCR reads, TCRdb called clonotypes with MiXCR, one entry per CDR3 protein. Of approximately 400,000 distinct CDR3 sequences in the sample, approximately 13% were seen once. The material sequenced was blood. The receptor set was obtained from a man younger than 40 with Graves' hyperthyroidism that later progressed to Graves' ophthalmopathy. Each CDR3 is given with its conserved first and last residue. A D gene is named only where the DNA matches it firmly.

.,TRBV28,CASTQDPSLWDNEQFF
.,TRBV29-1,CSVEFTANTEAFF
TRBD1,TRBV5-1,CTSSSLPGQGARGPTEAFF
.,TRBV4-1,CASSPQQYDPNTEAFF
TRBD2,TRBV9,CASSFSGGGGNEQFF
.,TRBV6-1,CASSELQNTEAFF
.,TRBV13,CASSLGQDTQYF
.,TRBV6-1,CASSGMTGSNQPQHF
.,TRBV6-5,CASSYSRLVQETQYF
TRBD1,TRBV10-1,CASSESGQVPGQYF
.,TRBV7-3,CASSPTGGVGNEQFF
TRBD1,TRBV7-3,CASSLTGTERIGYTF
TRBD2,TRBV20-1,CSARDRTSGGEQFF
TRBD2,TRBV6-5,CASSYVILAGGHNTGELFF
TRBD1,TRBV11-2,CASSRQGFTNQPQHF
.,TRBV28,CASSPPSATSTDTQYF
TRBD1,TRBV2,CASSEEITGGTQPQHF
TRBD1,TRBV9,CASSVGGQSYEQYF
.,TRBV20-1,CSARVQGGGSTDTQYF
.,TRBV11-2,CASSDPSSADTQYF
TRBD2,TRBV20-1,CSGLAGDLTDTQYF
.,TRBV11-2,CASSFWGGEGTYEQYF
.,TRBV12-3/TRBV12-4,CASIERGLSTDTQYF
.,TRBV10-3,CAISESINSPLHF
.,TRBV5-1,CASSPDRLEEKLFF
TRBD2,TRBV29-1,CSVDRWIAGHQETQYF
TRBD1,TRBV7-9,CASSSRWDRGYNEQFF
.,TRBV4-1,CASSQVKGTLGDTQYF
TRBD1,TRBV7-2,CASRRPGQGKINYGYTF
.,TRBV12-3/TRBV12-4,CASSWGASGANVLTF
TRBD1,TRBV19,CASRRQGAQHEQFF
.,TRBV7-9,CASSYNIQNYGYTF
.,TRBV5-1,CASSLGLGRSEPQHF
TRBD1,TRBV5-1,CASRMDRDPRSWGYTF
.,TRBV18,CASHKSSYEQYF
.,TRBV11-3,CASSLTATSSYEQYF
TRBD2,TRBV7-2,CASSPSGVAGVDTQYF